The 25 T cell receptor beta chains below all came from one sample that was sequenced in a study of blood T cell repertoires in COVID-19. Clones were sequenced by immunoSEQ multiplex PCR, and TCRdb holds only the in-frame ones, with some missing. The sample has approximately 69,000 clones, 73% seen once. Material for sequencing was peripheral blood. These receptor sequences come from a man aged 55 to 70 with acute or convalescent COVID-19.

The chain joins TRBV12-3 or TRBV12-4 to TRBJ2-7; a possible D gene is TRBD2 (6 bases). V was shortened by 3 bases and J by 3 bases, with 9 bases between the two germline ends. The CDR3 has 13 amino acids. The CDR3 DNA is TGTGCCAGCAGTTTGGAGGGTGGCTACGAGCAGTACTTC. This translates into CASSLEGGYEQYF.

In this sample, this clone turned up once. The gene calls are TRBV6-1 and TRBJ1-5; D is undetermined. In germline, CDR1 is MNHNS, CDR2 SASEGT. Trimming removed 3 bases from V and 2 bases from J, with 8 bases in between. The CDR3 extends over 14 amino acids. The CDR3 coding sequence is TGTGCCAGCAGTGAGGCGGGTCGCAATCAGCCCCAGCATTTT. It yields the protein CASSEAGRNQPQHF.

The chain has TRBV14 and TRBJ2-3; 8 positions match TRBD2. CDR1 and CDR2 (germline): SGHDN, FVKESK. The CDR3 extends over 16 amino acids. V lost 0 bases, J lost 2 bases, and 4 bases stayed unmatched. CDR3 nucleotides: TGTGCCAGCAGCCAAGAGAGCGGGAGTTTCACAGATACGCAGTATTTT. Protein sequence: CASSQESGSFTDTQYF.

The rearrangement links TRBV6-5 to TRBJ2-5; no definite D call. CDR1 and CDR2 from the germline V gene are MNHEY and SVGAGI. The germline V and J ends were trimmed by 10 bases and 5 bases, with 8 bases remaining between them. The CDR3 extends over 10 amino acids. CDR3 coding DNA: TGTGCCACCCGCGCGGAGACCCAGTACTTC. It codes for CATRAETQYF.

In this sample, this clone turned up a few times. The rearrangement joins TRBV9 to TRBJ1-2; the match to TRBD1 covers 8 bases. The CDR3 is 16 amino acids. Unmatched junction bases numbered 16, after V lost 5 bases and J lost 7 bases. Looked up from germline, CDR1 is SGDLS and CDR2 is YYNGEE. The CDR3 spells CASRVQQGTGGGGYTF. The CDR3 DNA follows: TGTGCCAGCAGGGTGCAACAAGGGACAGGCGGGGGTGGCTACACCTTC.

This chain connects TRBV14 to TRBJ2-5; D gene ambiguous. V was shortened by 0 bases and J by 1 base, with 3 bases between the two germline ends. There are 13 residues in the CDR3. The V gene's germline CDR1 is SGHDN and CDR2 FVKESK. CDR3 nucleotides: TGTGCCAGCAGCCAAGACTTCCAAGAGACCCAGTACTTC. It translates to CASSQDFQETQYF. The variable domain in full, completed from reference TRBV14 and TRBJ2-5, reads EAGVTQFPSHSVIEKGQTVTLRCDPISGHDNLYWYRRVMGKEIKFLLHFVKESKQDESGMPNNRFLAERTGGTYSTLKVQPAELEDSGVYFCASSQDFQETQYFGPGTRLLVL.

This clone appeared a few times. The J gene is TRBJ2-7, the V gene TRBV2, with 9 nucleotides matching TRBD2. V lost 0 bases and J lost 0; bases outside the gene matches: 0. This CDR3 spans 15 amino acids. Germline lookup yields CDR1 SNHLY and CDR2 FYNNEI. CDR3 in amino acids: CASSEASGSSYEQYF. The CDR3 coding sequence is TGTGCCAGCAGTGAAGCTAGCGGGAGCTCCTACGAGCAGTACTTC.

The chain uses TRBV2 and TRBJ2-4, with TRBD2 matching over 9 bases. The CDR3 is 20 residues long. Germline CDR1 and CDR2: SNHLY and FYNNEI. V shed 4 bases and J 6 bases; nucleotides not matched to a gene: 22. The CDR3 loop is CASSAPTRGGRALLGNIQYF. The CDR3 nucleotides are TGTGCCAGCAGTGCCCCAACACGGGGCGGGAGGGCCTTGTTGGGAAACATTCAGTACTTC. Using reference TRBV2 and TRBJ2-4 for the parts outside the CDR3, the full variable domain is EPEVTQTPSHQVTQMGQEVILRCVPISNHLYFYWYRQILGQKVEFLVSFYNNEISEKSEIFDDQFSVERPDGSNFTLKIRSTKLEDSAMYFCASSAPTRGGRALLGNIQYFGAGTRLSVL.

The chain has TRBV2 and TRBJ2-5, with TRBD2 matching 9 bases. In germline, CDR1 is SNHLY, CDR2 FYNNEI. The V and J ends lost 8 bases and 5 bases, in that order; junction bases with no gene match: 12. CDR3 length equals 15 residues. The DNA of the CDR3 is TGTGCCAGCGGAAAGCGGGGGGCGTGGGTGGAGACCCAGTACTTC. Amino acids: CASGKRGAWVETQYF.

This clone was seen just once. This chain connects TRBV19 to TRBJ2-6; 10 bases align to TRBD1. Losses at the gene ends were 5 bases for V and 0 bases for J; bases not matched to a gene: 7. The CDR3 extends over 18 amino acids. Germline values: CDR1 LNHDA, CDR2 SQIVND (reference sequence). CDR3 in DNA: TGTGCCAGTAGTTCTCGACAGGGGGCCCTCTCTGGGGCCAACGTCCTGACTTTC. It codes for CASSSRQGALSGANVLTF.

The V gene is TRBV19, the J gene TRBJ1-1, with D possibly being TRBD1 (6 bases). Trimming took off 6 bases at V and 7 bases at J, with 15 bases between the two ends. The CDR3 spans 13 residues. Per the germline V gene, CDR1 is LNHDA and CDR2 is SQIVND (reference sequence). CDR3 loop: CASSANGQFEAFF. Written as DNA, the CDR3 is TGTGCCAGTAGCGCCAACGGACAGTTTGAAGCTTTCTTT. The complete variable domain, with remaining parts taken from reference TRBV19 and TRBJ1-1, reads DGGITQSPKYLFRKEGQNVTLSCEQNLNHDAMYWYRQDPGQGLRLIYYSQIVNDFQKGDIAEGYSVSREKKESFPLTVTSAQKNPTAFYLCASSANGQFEAFFGQGTRLTVV.

This clone was seen a handful of times. V gene TRBV7-8 combines with J gene TRBJ2-1; TRBD2 matches 11 bases. The CDR3 length is 17 residues. Germline V gene sequence: CDR1 SGHVS, CDR2 FQNEAQ. Trimming cost V 1 base and J 8 bases; bases outside gene matches: 10. The CDR3 bases are TGTGCCAGCAGCTTAGATTCTAGCGGGGGGTTAGTAGATGAGCAGTTCTTC. Translation gives CASSLDSSGGLVDEQFF.

This rearrangement joins TRBV6-5 to TRBJ1-5; D might be TRBD1 (5 bases). CDR3 size: 13 residues. The germline V gene has CDR1 MNHEY and CDR2 SVGAGI. Between the trimmed V and J ends, which lost 7 bases and 8 bases, there was a span of 15 bases. CDR3 DNA: TGTGCCAGCATTCAGGGCCAAGGTGAGCCCCAGCATTTT. Its protein is CASIQGQGEPQHF.

The chain joins TRBV5-1 to TRBJ2-5; possible D gene TRBD1, 6 bases. Germline V gives CDR1 SGHRS, CDR2 YFSETQ. The CDR3 spans 14 residues. V lost 4 bases and J 0 bases, leaving 10 bases between the germline ends. DNA for the CDR3: TGCGCCAGCAGCGAACAGGGTTACCAAGAGACCCAGTACTTC. Its translation: CASSEQGYQETQYF.

This clone showed up just once. V gene TRBV10-3 combines with J gene TRBJ1-1; TRBD1 matches at 7 bases. The CDR3 loop spans 15 amino acids. CDR1 and CDR2 (germline): ENHRY, SYGVKD. V lost 11 bases, J lost 2 bases, and 14 bases stayed unmatched. The CDR3 here is CAVGGKGALNTEAFF. CDR3 coding DNA: TGTGCCGTAGGAGGAAAGGGGGCTCTTAACACTGAAGCTTTCTTT.

The rearrangement links TRBV5-1 to TRBJ2-1; 7 nucleotides agree with TRBD2. The J segment lost 4 bases and the V segment lost 0 bases, leaving 7 bases of the junction unmatched. The CDR3 extends over 16 amino acids. Germline V gene data show CDR1 as SGHRS and CDR2 as YFSETQ. The CDR3 DNA sequence: TGCGCCAGCAGCTTGGCCCGGGGGGAGCGGTACAATGAGCAGTTCTTC. Its protein product is CASSLARGERYNEQFF.

This clone has just one count. CDR3 sequence (DNA): TGTGCCAGTAGTATAGCCGGGGGACCTGGAAACACCATATATTTT. It yields the protein CASSIAGGPGNTIYF. V usage is TRBV19 and J usage is TRBJ1-3, with D perhaps matching TRBD1 (5 bases). V lost 1 base and J lost 2, with 9 bases in between. Germline loops: CDR1 LNHDA, CDR2 SQIVND (reference sequence). This CDR3 is built from 15 residues.

This chain uses TRBV3-1 (or the pseudogene TRBV3-2) with TRBJ2-6; maybe TRBD2 (6 bases). The CDR3 length is 18 residues. The germline V and J ends were trimmed by 0 bases and 0 bases, with 12 bases remaining between them. Germline CDR1 is LGHDT and CDR2 is YNNKEL (reference sequence). CDR3 region: CASSQDNAGTSGANVLTF. For the CDR3, the DNA is TGTGCCAGCAGCCAAGATAATGCGGGGACCTCTGGGGCCAACGTCCTGACTTTC.

The chain carries TRBV15 and TRBJ2-4; 10 bases map to TRBD1. V shed 0 bases, J shed 6 bases, and the junction held 5 bases outside the gene matches. CDR1 and CDR2 from the germline V gene are LNHNV and YYDKDF (reference sequence). CDR3 length equals 16 residues. The DNA of the CDR3 is TGTGCCACCAGCAGAGATATAAGGACAGGGGGAAACATTCAGTACTTC. The encoded protein is CATSRDIRTGGNIQYF.

CDR3 sequence (DNA): TGCAGTGCTAGTGGAAGTAAGGGACTAGCGGGATTTTACGAGCAGTACTTC. Protein product: CSASGSKGLAGFYEQYF. This sequence joins TRBV20-1 and TRBJ2-7, with 13 nucleotides matching TRBD2. This CDR3 comprises 17 residues. The germline V gene has CDR1 DFQATT and CDR2 SNEGSKA (reference sequence). J gave up 4 bases and V 3 bases, and 12 bases lay outside the gene matches.

The chain uses TRBV24-1 and TRBJ1-2; D may be TRBD1 (6 bases). The V gene lost 4 bases and the J gene lost 0 bases, with 11 bases spanning the gap. The CDR3 has 15 amino acids. The germline gives CDR1 KGHDR, CDR2 SFDVKD. The CDR3 DNA follows: TGTGCCACCAGTGAGCAAGACAGGTCTAACTATGGCTACACCTTC. It codes for CATSEQDRSNYGYTF.

This rearrangement joins TRBV7-2 to TRBJ2-3, with D tentatively TRBD1 (6 bases). The CDR3 is 13 amino acids. Between the trimmed V and J ends, which lost 5 bases and 5 bases, there was a span of 11 bases. Germline lookup yields CDR1 SGHTA and CDR2 FQGNSA. The CDR3, as DNA: TGTGCCAGCAGCAAGGGGACATTAGATACGCAGTATTTT. Amino acids: CASSKGTLDTQYF.

This clone has only one observation. V and J are TRBV10-3 and TRBJ2-5; 9 positions agree with TRBD2. The V gene end was trimmed by 6 bases and the J gene end by 4 bases; junction bases not matched to a gene: 6. Germline CDR1 reads ENHRY; CDR2 reads SYGVKD. This CDR3 comprises 14 residues. Here the CDR3 DNA reads TGTGCCATCAGCGATAGCGGGGGAGTAGAGACCCAGTACTTC. Protein: CAISDSGGVETQYF.

V is TRBV4-2 and J is TRBJ1-2; 9 bases fit TRBD1. CDR1 is LGHNA, CDR2 YNFKEQ, per germline. Trimming at V came to 1 base and at J to 4 bases, leaving 7 bases not matched to a gene. The CDR3 contains 16 residues. CDR3 DNA: TGTGCCAGCAGCCAAGGCAGGGACAGGGCCGGCTATGGCTACACCTTC. The encoded protein is CASSQGRDRAGYGYTF.

The chain links TRBV30 to TRBJ1-3; tentatively, D is TRBD1 (6 bases). CDR1 is GTSNPN and CDR2 is SVGIG in the germline V gene (reference sequence). V lost 7 bases to trimming and J lost 0 bases, with 13 bases between them. This CDR3 has 14 amino acids. The CDR3 sequence: CASRQATSGNTIYF. The CDR3 coding sequence is TGTGCCTCTCGACAGGCCACCTCTGGAAACACCATATATTTT.